The source of this T cell receptor beta chain is a study of T cell responses to AZD1222 COVID-19 vaccine (dated by TCRdb to the early 2020s). The study in broad terms: TCR sequencing was performed for approximately 240 trial participants, of whom around 200 were given two doses of AZD1222 and some 26 were given two doses of MenACWY control vaccine. Trial participants were enrolled by age into 18-55, 56-69 and 70-plus year subgroups, with roughly 150, 30 and 60 TCR-sequenced participants respectively.

Study-wide findings and limitations: Because no samples from the day 14 peak response were available, repertoires could be characterized only after the peak T cell response. Spike-specific TCR breadth and depth rose significantly after two AZD1222 doses compared with day 0 and with MenACWY recipients. Only five or six AZD1222 recipients were SARS-CoV-2 seropositive at baseline, limiting conclusions about previously exposed vaccinees. In the small 56-69-year group, the increase in depth fell short of significance, most likely because of low power. CD4 TCRs associated with the vaccine covered the entire spike protein, and the dominant responses were in regions 160-218 and 743-854. Epitopes outside the regions mutated in the B.1.351 and B.1.1.7 variants were reportedly recognized by nearly half of the unique spike-specific TCRs. Participants were mostly white British, with more females than males. The authors suggested clonal diversity may have been underestimated.

Turning to this clone: Its antigen is not yet known. Per-base quality was not reported, and no clone a single base away is much larger than it.

The CDR3 regions of human TCRbeta chains were analyzed by immunosequencing. The authors' pipeline ran thus. TCRs in the repertoires were compared against a reference library of SARS-CoV-2-specific TCRs that had been generated with the MIRA antigen-specificity platform. Breadth was defined as the fraction of unique TCRs that were SARS-CoV-2-associated, and depth was defined as the fraction of total T cells that were SARS-CoV-2-associated. Using the MIRA data, each spike-specific TCR was assigned both to the spike region to which the TCR was reactive and to a CD4 or CD8 class. Log10-transformed breadth and depth values were compared by one-way ANOVA with Sidak's multiple comparisons tests. TCRdb provides this immuneACCESS table in a form limited to in-frame rearrangements. Some clones are lacking; in checked studies, under half of them reflect an unresolved V gene, and why the rest are absent is not known. V and J calls and clone size are those listed in that table; D and trimming were worked out from the DNA. Counted in this sample were about 82,000 clones; 80% to 90% of them appeared once. The top ten constitute more than 15% of the sample.

Trimming takes 4 bases off V and 1 base off J; junction bases not matched to a gene: 7. Per the germline V gene, SGHRS is the CDR1 and YFSETQ is the CDR2. The CDR3 sequence holds 15 residues, the cysteine and phenylalanine included. Of all the DNA, just the CDR3 is kept, 45 bases in frame from base 1. Taken with the paper, the label for time point translates to: about 28 days (+/-7) after the second vaccine dose. AZD1222 recipients with second doses at about 4 weeks or about 12 weeks were pooled, because spike-specific TCR depth and breadth did not differ between schedules. The vaccinee samples were drawn from two UK trials, COV001 and COV002, one of which was a single-blind randomized controlled phase 2/3 trial testing AZD1222 (ChAdOx1 nCoV-19) in healthy adults. Trial participant PBMC samples were collected at day 0 and day 28 after the second dose for TCRbeta chain sequencing.

The sequence derives from an adult who received the AZD1222 COVID-19 vaccine. The V and J segments used are TRBV5-1 and TRBJ1-1; TRBD1 aligns with 7 central bases. Sequenced here: peripheral blood, sampled 28 days after the second AZD1222 dose. This receptor has the CDR3 CASSPRDRRNTEAFF. In nucleotide form, the sequence is TGCGCCAGCAGCCCTAGGGACAGAAGGAACACTGAAGCTTTCTTT.